This T cell receptor (beta chain) came from a study of Graves' ophthalmopathy and Graves' hyperthyroidism. The study's findings and limits: Also, most clonotypes expanded in the thyroid above 0.001 frequency appeared in blood.

The CDR3 has 14 residues. Trimming cost V 2 bases and J 3 bases, with 10 bases left between them. CDR1 SGHTA and CDR2 FQGNSA come from the germline V gene. The table lists this clonotype with a few counts. As yet, its antigen is unknown. RNA transcripts served as template for amplifying TCR beta CDR3 sequences. First-round RT-PCR used HTBI primers; second-round multiplex PCR followed. TCRdb recomputed calls from the multiplex PCR reads with MiXCR, one row per CDR3 protein. The profile shows over 150,000 distinct CDR3 sequences, around two fifths of them singletons. Sampling approximately 10 ml of fresh peripheral blood provided the PBMCs.

This clonotype was obtained from a woman between 35 and 50 years old with Graves' ophthalmopathy. This sequence joins TRBV7-2 and TRBJ2-5; TRBD2 is a possible D gene (5 bases). Material for sequencing was peripheral blood. As DNA, the CDR3 is TGTGCCAGCAGCTTATGGGCTAGCAAAGAGACCCAGTACTTC. As protein: CASSLWASKETQYF.